Below are 13 T cell receptor beta chains sequenced from a single sample in a study of shared clonotypes between healthy human individuals (dated by TCRdb to between 2020 and 2021). The method was the immunoSEQ multiplex PCR assay. The table was pulled from immuneACCESS by TCRdb, which kept in-frame rearrangements only. Such tables lose some clones; where checked, under half of the loss comes from unresolved V genes, and the rest has no known cause. The sample contains some 790,000 clones, roughly 72% of them found a single time. The ten largest make up less than 2% of the sample. Sequenced input: memory CD4+ T cells sorted from blood. The cell subset or site label on this specimen signifies: CD45RA-negative fraction. The receptors come from a woman aged 25 to 45 in good health.

As regards this clone: Other DNA sequences of this sample code for an identical CDR3. The rearrangement joins TRBV2 to TRBJ1-3, with 9 bases aligning to TRBD1. V shed 7 bases, J shed 4 bases, and the junction held 2 bases outside the gene matches. Germline V gene data show CDR1 as SNHLY and CDR2 as FYNNEI. The CDR3 runs to 13 residues. The CDR3 DNA reads as TGTGCCAGCAAAGGGACAGGGGGAAACACCATATATTTT. Protein: CASKGTGGNTIYF.

V is TRBV5-5 and J is TRBJ2-7; D is perhaps TRBD2 (5 bases). This CDR3 contains 13 residues. From germline, CDR1 is SGHKS and CDR2 YYEKEE (reference sequence). V dropped 7 bases and J dropped 1 base, with 12 bases sitting between them. CDR3 amino acids: CASLAGGSYEQYF. The DNA of the CDR3 is TGTGCCAGCTTAGCAGGCGGGTCCTACGAGCAGTACTTC.

The chain has TRBV28 and TRBJ1-2; no firm D call. CDR3 length equals 15 residues. Trimming stripped 2 bases from V and 4 bases from J, with 14 bases between. Germline loops: CDR1 MDHEN, CDR2 SYDVKM. CDR3 DNA sequence: TGTGCCAGCAGTTTAACAGCTCATGGATCCTATGGCTACACCTTC. The encoded protein is CASSLTAHGSYGYTF.

CDR3 bases: TGTGCCAGCAGCGCTTCCATTACCTGGGGAAAGAGTCAGGAGACCCAGTACTTC. This sequence encodes CASSASITWGKSQETQYF. The V gene is TRBV12-1, the J gene TRBJ2-5. TRBV12-1 is recorded as a pseudogene. This CDR3 contains 18 residues.

This chain connects TRBV28 to TRBJ2-6; TRBD1 matches at 7 bases. The CDR3 spans 15 residues. In germline, CDR1 is MDHEN, CDR2 SYDVKM. With V trimmed by 5 bases and J by 4 bases, 5 bases remained unmatched. In DNA, the CDR3 is TGTGCCAGCAGTAACAGGGGATCGGGGGCCAACGTCCTGACTTTC. Protein sequence: CASSNRGSGANVLTF.

This chain connects TRBV7-2 to TRBJ2-1; no reliable D call. V was shortened by 4 bases and J by 7 bases, with 17 bases between the two germline ends. CDR1 and CDR2 (germline): SGHTA, FQGNSA. The CDR3 is made up of 15 amino acids. The CDR3 sequence is CASSSRSPGSNEQFF. CDR3 bases: TGTGCCAGCAGCTCCCGTAGCCCGGGCTCGAATGAGCAGTTCTTC.

V gene TRBV30 combines with J gene TRBJ2-2, with a tentative D call TRBD2 (5 bases). Germline values: CDR1 GTSNPN, CDR2 SVGIG (reference sequence). With 4 bases removed from V and 9 bases from J, the gap between germline ends came to 12 bases. CDR3 size: 12 residues. CDR3 bases: TGTGCCTGGACATCGGGAAATCGGGAGCTGTTTTTT. This encodes CAWTSGNRELFF.

On this clone itself: Other DNA sequences in the sample encode the same CDR3. The chain uses TRBV7-2 and TRBJ2-5; 10 nucleotides match TRBD1. Germline V gives CDR1 SGHTA, CDR2 FQGNSA. CDR3 length equals 14 residues. Trimming took 3 bases from V and 4 from J; bases not matched to a gene: 2. In nucleotides, the CDR3 is TGTGCCAGCAGCTTGGACAGGGGGAGAGAGACCCAGTACTTC. Its protein product is CASSLDRGRETQYF.

In regard to this clone: Other DNA variants within this sample encode the same CDR3. The V gene is TRBV12-5, the J gene TRBJ2-5; D gene unclear. Germline V gene sequence: CDR1 LGHNT, CDR2 FRNRAP. The CDR3 runs 11 residues. The germline V and J ends were trimmed by 5 bases and 2 bases, with 3 bases remaining between them. In nucleotides, the CDR3 is TGTGCTAGTGGTGAACAAGAGACCCAGTACTTC. Amino acids: CASGEQETQYF.

The count of this clone is one. J is TRBJ1-1 and V is TRBV28; perhaps TRBD1 as D (5 bases). V was cut by 3 bases and J by 11 bases, with 22 bases left in between. Germline assignment: CDR1 MDHEN and CDR2 SYDVKM. The CDR3 is 15 residues long. The chain's CDR3 is CASSFTRIGQGAAFF. The DNA for the CDR3 is TGTGCCAGCAGTTTTACTCGAATAGGGCAGGGTGCCGCTTTCTTT. The full variable domain, its missing parts supplied by reference TRBV28 and TRBJ1-1, is DVKVTQSSRYLVKRTGEKVFLECVQDMDHENMFWYRQDPGLGLRLIYFSYDVKMKEKGDIPEGYSVSREKKERFSLILESASTNQTSMYLCASSFTRIGQGAAFFGQGTRLTVV.

The genes are TRBV6-5 and TRBJ1-1; D is unclear. The V gene's germline CDR1 is MNHEY and CDR2 SVGAGI. This CDR3 is 13 amino acids long. Trimming removed 0 bases from V and 3 bases from J, with 5 bases in between. DNA for the CDR3: TGTGCCAGCAGTTACTCCAAGGACACTGAAGCTTTCTTT. Translating gives CASSYSKDTEAFF.

This clone appeared a few times. The CDR3 DNA follows: TGTGCCAGCAGTTTATGGGGACAGGGGTTGGTGAACACTGAAGCTTTCTTT. This sequence encodes CASSLWGQGLVNTEAFF. The gene calls are TRBV27 and TRBJ1-1, with 10 nucleotides matching TRBD1. CDR3 size: 17 residues. From germline, CDR1 is MNHEY and CDR2 SMNVEV (reference sequence). With V trimmed by 1 base and J by 0 bases, 5 bases remained unmatched.

The rearrangement uses TRBV11-3 and TRBJ2-3; possibly TRBD1 for D (7 bases). The CDR3 extends over 14 amino acids. V lost 5 bases and J lost 2, with 11 bases in between. In germline, CDR1 is SGHNT, CDR2 YENEEA. The CDR3 coding sequence is TGTGCCAGCAGCCAGGGGGACTCCACAGATACGCAGTATTTT. Translated, it gives CASSQGDSTDTQYF. Looking up the rest from reference TRBV11-3 and TRBJ2-3 gives the full variable domain: EAGVVQSPRYKIIEKKQPVAFWCNPISGHNTLYWYLQNLGQGPELLIRYENEEAVDDSQLPKDRFSAERLKGVDSTLKIQPAELGDSAVYLCASSQGDSTDTQYFGPGTRLTVL.